This T cell receptor (beta chain) was observed in a study of T-cell reconstitution after alpha-beta-depleted transplantation in children (TCRdb year 2016). Background for the entire study: Using TCR repertoire profiling, the study quantitatively followed how T-cell immune reconstitution unfolded in children after TCRalphabeta/CD19-depleted allogeneic hematopoietic cell transplantation.

This specimen's treatment or condition label, per the study, means: allogeneic hematopoietic cell transplantation with graft depleted of TCRalphabeta T cells and CD19 B cells. Transplant recipients were children who received TCRalphabeta/CD19-depleted allogeneic hematopoietic cell grafts. The CDR3 contains 9 residues, cysteine and phenylalanine counted. Kept here is only the CDR3 DNA, which spans 27 bases and is read in frame from base 1. CDR1 and CDR2, per the germline V gene, are SNHLY and FYNNEI. The germline V end is reduced by 11 bases and the J end by 14 bases; junction bases left unmatched: 7. Broader findings and caveats from the paper: Apparently early alphabetaT-cell count recovery about two months after transplant reportedly relied on only several hundred rapidly expanded clones derived from non-depleted graft cells. In some patients, high TCRbeta diversity at day 60 was attributed to recipient T cells and intrathymic progenitors that had survived conditioning. Hyperexpanded clone frequencies declined over subsequent months; after one year, T-cell counts and TCRbeta diversity were mostly attributed to newly produced T cells.

Libraries came from PCR. Sequenced using an Illumina HiSeq 2500. To normalize quantification of the TCRbeta repertoire, the TCR libraries were built with molecular barcoding that relied on unique molecular identifiers. The public reads were quality trimmed at Q25 with fastp and then assembled into clones with MiXCR by TCRdb, keeping productive beta chains. Records with the same CDR3 protein are collapsed into one entry carrying the most frequent genes and DNA. Counted in this sample were 500,000 to 600,000 distinct CDR3 sequences; more than 20% of them appeared once. The leading ten clones occupy under 45% of the sample. Turning to this clonotype: Its antigen remains undetermined. Per-base qualities were not stored, and no clone one base away is much larger.

Source: PBMCs, taken before TCRalphabeta/CD19-depleted stem cell transplant. The source is a boy in the first two years of life with Wiskott-Aldrich syndrome, due to receive a stem cell transplant. This sequence uses TRBV2 and TRBJ2-3; the central 7 bases match TRBD2. The DNA sequence follows: TGTGCCGGAAGGGACTATGGGTATTTT. Its amino acids are CAGRDYGYF.